The 32 T cell receptor beta chains below were found in one sample sequenced in a study of blood T cells in healthy people across ages. Combining a sample-barcoded 5' primer with a J-beta primer mix, a second PCR ran for roughly 7 to 12 cycles. Using its own MiXCR run on the 5' RACE reads, TCRdb lists one record per CDR3 protein. The table records hundreds of thousands of distinct CDR3 sequences, 32% of them present only once. Specimen: blood. The receptors shown here come from a woman of 80 years or more in good health.

This clonotype was seen a few times. One base away lies a much larger clone, so this may be a sequencing read error. The chain has TRBV7-9 and TRBJ2-5, with a weak D call TRBD2 (5 bases). The V end lost 2 bases, the J end lost 13 bases, and 17 bases lay between the germline ends. Per germline, CDR1 SEHNR and CDR2 FQNEAQ (reference sequence). The CDR3 covers 13 residues. The CDR3 loop is CASSLPGRVRAYF. DNA of the CDR3: TGTGCCAGCAGCTTACCCGGACGTGTGAGGGCGTACTTC.

Turning to this clonotype: A much larger clone lies one base from this, so it may be a read error. The chain has TRBV15 and TRBJ2-5; 8 nucleotides agree with TRBD2. This CDR3 has 14 amino acids. The germline CDR1 and CDR2 sequences are LNHNV and YYDKDF (reference sequence). CDR3 bases: TGTGCCGCCAGCAGCGGGGGAACCCAAGAGACCCAGTACTTC. It codes for CAASSGGTQETQYF.

This clonotype was detected ten times or more. The chain couples TRBV20-1 to TRBJ1-2, with D possibly TRBD1 on 5 matching bases. CDR1 DFQATT and CDR2 SNEGSKA come from the germline V gene (reference sequence). V lost 4 bases and J 8 bases, leaving 17 bases between the germline ends. This CDR3 spans 13 amino acids. CDR3 in DNA: TGCAGTGCTAAGGGGTCCCGACCCGGCGGCTACACCTTC. It codes for CSAKGSRPGGYTF.

The chain couples TRBV20-1 to TRBJ2-1; D may be TRBD2 (6 bases). The CDR3 loop spans 16 amino acids. V lost 5 bases to trimming and J lost 0 bases, with 17 bases between them. Per the germline V gene, CDR1 is DFQATT and CDR2 is SNEGSKA (reference sequence). This chain's CDR3 is CSAYSSRGSSYNEQFF. The CDR3 bases are TGCAGTGCTTACTCTAGCCGGGGGAGCTCCTACAATGAGCAGTTCTTC.

A remark on this clonotype: A much larger clone differs by one base, so this may be a read error. The chain has TRBV20-1 and TRBJ2-1; no definite D call. The DNA end lines up better with TRBJ2-7; the J call may be wrong. CDR1 and CDR2 from the germline V gene are DFQATT and SNEGSKA (reference sequence). This CDR3 comprises 14 residues. This chain's CDR3 is CSASYIGYYNEQYF. CDR3 in DNA: TGCAGTGCTAGTTACATCGGTTATTACAATGAGCAGTACTTC.

This clonotype has more than one count but fewer than ten. The chain has TRBV20-1 and TRBJ2-1; 12 nucleotides agree with TRBD2. V shed 5 bases, J shed 8 bases, and the junction held 7 bases outside the gene matches. The CDR3 runs 14 residues. Germline V lookup: CDR1 DFQATT, CDR2 SNEGSKA (reference sequence). Here the CDR3 reads CSAPTSGRGHEQFF. CDR3 sequence (DNA): TGCAGTGCTCCGACTAGCGGGAGAGGGCATGAGCAGTTCTTC.

As concerns this clonotype: A single base separates this from a much larger clone, so it may be a read error. The chain recombines TRBV20-1 with TRBJ2-5; D uncertain. V dropped 6 bases and J dropped 11 bases, with 19 bases sitting between them. The CDR3 is 12 amino acids. Looked up from germline, CDR1 is DFQATT and CDR2 is SNEGSKA (reference sequence). The CDR3 DNA reads as TGCAGTGCCGACTCTAGAGGTGATGAGCAGTACTTC. Its translation: CSADSRGDEQYF.

V usage is TRBV11-2 and J usage is TRBJ2-7; tentatively, D is TRBD2 (7 bases). Germline CDR1 is SGHAT and CDR2 is FQNNGV. The CDR3 totals 16 residues. Trimming stripped 2 bases from V and 12 bases from J, with 26 bases between. CDR3 bases: TGTGCCAGCAGCTTATTTCCTCGGGGGGCGGGGGAGACCCTGTACTTC. Translated: CASSLFPRGAGETLYF. Filled out from reference TRBV11-2 and TRBJ2-7, the complete variable domain reads EAGVAQSPRYKIIEKRQSVAFWCNPISGHATLYWYQQILGQGPKLLIQFQNNGVVDDSQLPKDRFSAERLKGVDSTLKIQPAKLEDSAVYLCASSLFPRGAGETLYFGPGTRLTVT.

In its sample, this clonotype was seen many times. The V call is TRBV5-6, the J call TRBJ2-2, with 7 positions matching TRBD1. Germline V CDR1 and CDR2: SGHDT, YYEEEE. The trim removed 0 bases at V and 5 bases at J, leaving 10 bases unmatched. The CDR3 contains 17 residues. CDR3 amino acids: CASSLDRGRSLTGELFF. Written as DNA, the CDR3 is TGTGCCAGCAGCTTGGACAGGGGCAGGAGTCTTACCGGGGAGCTGTTTTTT.

This clonotype was observed at least ten times. The chain combines TRBV20-1 with TRBJ2-3; D is possibly TRBD2 (5 bases). CDR1 is DFQATT, CDR2 SNEGSKA, per germline (reference sequence). This CDR3 has 14 residues. The V end lost 7 bases, the J end lost 5 bases, and 19 bases lay between the germline ends. CDR3 loop: CSVREAIRGDTQYF. The CDR3 region has the DNA TGCAGTGTGCGTGAGGCAATCCGGGGAGATACGCAGTATTTT.

This clonotype showed up just a few times. The CDR3 does not end in the conserved phenylalanine or tryptophan, so this is likely a read error. Because the CDR3's place on the DNA is in doubt, the DNA is left out and the CDR3 is given as listed by TCRdb. The chain is built from TRBV27 and TRBJ2-1; TRBD1, the table's D call, lacks a check against the DNA. Including both end residues, the CDR3 is 15 amino acids long. Germline CDR1 reads MNHEY; CDR2 reads SMNVEV (reference sequence). The CDR3 is CASILAGQITMSSSS.

This clonotype was detected only a few times. The CDR3 DNA reads as TGTGCCAGCAGAGGGTATGTGAACACTGAAGCTTTCTTT. Translated, it gives CASRGYVNTEAFF. This chain connects TRBV28 to TRBJ1-1; D unclear. Trimming took 6 bases from V and 0 from J, leaving 8 bases between them. Per the germline V gene, CDR1 is MDHEN and CDR2 is SYDVKM. The CDR3 contains 13 residues.

The J gene is TRBJ1-6, the V gene TRBV5-6; D unresolved. This CDR3 has 14 amino acids. Germline CDR1 and CDR2: SGHDT and YYEEEE. V was trimmed by 0 bases and J by 6 bases, leaving 7 bases between them. The CDR3 region is CASSLADRNSPLHF. The CDR3 nucleotides are TGTGCCAGCAGCTTGGCAGACCGTAATTCACCCCTCCACTTT.

Remarks on this clonotype: A much bigger clone sits one base away, suggesting this may be a read error. The chain carries TRBV7-2 and TRBJ2-7; D remains unclear. Matching the DNA end better, TRBJ2-5 makes the J call doubtful. CDR3 length equals 13 residues. The germline V gene has CDR1 SGHTA and CDR2 FQGNSA. DNA for the CDR3: TGTGCCAGCAGCTTAAGCTACGCGGAGACCCAGTACTTC. Its translation: CASSLSYAETQYF.

Concerning this clonotype itself: This clone may be a read error of a much larger clone one base away. This chain joins TRBV20-1 and TRBJ2-7, with TRBD1 matching over 8 bases. Germline V lookup: CDR1 DFQATT, CDR2 SNEGSKA (reference sequence). V was clipped by 5 bases and J by 3 bases; unmatched bases: 6. This CDR3 spans 13 amino acids. The CDR3: CSARGQGGYEQYF. The CDR3 DNA reads TGCAGTGCTCGCGGACAGGGTGGCTACGAGCAGTACTTC.

This clonotype has ten or more counts. J is TRBJ2-7 and V is TRBV7-2; D not resolved. The CDR3 totals 13 residues. Trimming shortened V by 4 bases and J by 0 bases, and 7 bases separated the two germline ends. Germline V gene sequence: CDR1 SGHTA, CDR2 FQGNSA. Here the CDR3 DNA reads TGTGCCAGCAGCTCGGCCCCCTCCTACGAGCAGTACTTC. Protein: CASSSAPSYEQYF.

The genes are TRBV29-1 and TRBJ1-5; 7 bases map to TRBD1. Germline values: CDR1 SQVTM, CDR2 ANQGSEA. The CDR3 runs to 14 residues. The trim removed 6 bases at V and 0 bases at J, leaving 5 bases unmatched. This CDR3 reads CSVRTGYSNQPQHF. For the CDR3, the DNA is TGCAGCGTACGGACAGGTTATAGCAATCAGCCCCAGCATTTT. The full variable domain, its missing parts supplied by reference TRBV29-1 and TRBJ1-5, is SAVISQKPSRDICQRGTSLTIQCQVDSQVTMMFWYRQQPGQSLTLIATANQGSEATYESGFVIDKFPISRPNLTFSTLTVSNMSPEDSSIYLCSVRTGYSNQPQHFGDGTRLSIL.

A remark on this clonotype: One junction end does not reproduce the germline sequence, and a read error may be involved. The J gene is TRBJ2-3, the V gene TRBV5-1, with D maybe TRBD1 (5 bases). The CDR3 is 13 residues long. Per the germline V gene, CDR1 is SGHRS and CDR2 is YFSETQ. As DNA, the CDR3 is TGCGCCAGCAGCTTGAGTGGGGCAGATGCGCAGTATTTT. Its translation: CASSLSGADAQYF.

The table lists this clonotype with a few counts. This chain connects TRBV20-1 to TRBJ1-1; D gene unclear. This CDR3 contains 14 residues. Trimming pared 6 bases from V and 5 bases from J, leaving 19 bases between. The germline V gene has CDR1 DFQATT and CDR2 SNEGSKA (reference sequence). The DNA for the CDR3 is TGCAGTGCCGCTGAACCCCGGACGATGACTGAAGCTTTCTTT. It specifies CSAAEPRTMTEAFF.

The sample holds one count of this clonotype. The V call is TRBV2, the J call TRBJ1-1, with D tentatively TRBD1 (5 bases). V lost 2 bases, J lost 5 bases, and 12 bases lay in between. In germline, CDR1 is SNHLY, CDR2 FYNNEI. The length of the CDR3 is 14 residues. The CDR3 loop is CASSESRGRTEAFF. Here the CDR3 DNA reads TGTGCCAGCAGTGAAAGCCGGGGCCGGACTGAAGCTTTCTTT. Filled out from reference TRBV2 and TRBJ1-1, the complete variable domain reads EPEVTQTPSHQVTQMGQEVILRCVPISNHLYFYWYRQILGQKVEFLVSFYNNEISEKSEIFDDQFSVERPDGSNFTLKIRSTKLEDSAMYFCASSESRGRTEAFFGQGTRLTVV.

J is TRBJ1-2 and V is TRBV24-1; no reliable D call. CDR1 and CDR2 (germline): KGHDR, SFDVKD. The V end was cut by 3 bases, the J end by 5 bases, with 9 bases between. The CDR3 extends over 13 amino acids. The CDR3 reads CATSDADGYGYTF. CDR3 bases: TGTGCCACCAGTGATGCTGATGGGTATGGCTACACCTTC.

The rearrangement uses TRBV4-1 and TRBJ2-3, with D uncertain. V was shortened by 1 base and J by 5 bases, with 10 bases between the two germline ends. Germline CDR1 MGHRA, CDR2 YSYEKL. This CDR3 is built from 14 residues. The CDR3 region has the DNA TGCGCCAGCAGCCAAGGTTACAGAGGAGATACGCAGTATTTT. This translates into CASSQGYRGDTQYF.

Many counts were recorded for this clonotype. The chain joins TRBV6-2 or TRBV6-3 to TRBJ1-2, with no clear D. V was clipped by 2 bases and J by 8 bases, with 15 bases between them. There are 14 residues in the CDR3. Looked up from germline, CDR1 is MNHEY and CDR2 is SVGEGT. The CDR3, as DNA: TGTGCCAGCAGTTACCAACTCTCCGGGAACGGCTACACCTTC. Amino acid sequence: CASSYQLSGNGYTF.

This clonotype showed up just a few times. The rearrangement uses TRBV6-1 and TRBJ1-1; D remains unclear. Germline V gene sequence: CDR1 MNHNS, CDR2 SASEGT. The CDR3 extends over 14 amino acids. The V and J ends lost 3 bases and 0 bases respectively, with 8 bases between them. The CDR3: CASSEGRMNTEAFF. Here the CDR3 DNA reads TGTGCCAGCAGTGAGGGCCGAATGAACACTGAAGCTTTCTTT.

This clonotype occurred many times. The chain carries TRBV20-1 and TRBJ2-3; 12 bases fit TRBD2. V shed 8 bases, J shed 3 bases, and the junction held 3 bases outside the gene matches. CDR3 length: 13 residues. CDR1 and CDR2 (germline): DFQATT, SNEGSKA (reference sequence). The CDR3, as DNA: TGCAGTAAAACTAGCGGGGGGACAGATACGCAGTATTTT. Protein: CSKTSGGTDTQYF.

This clonotype was counted only a few times. The genes are TRBV4-3 and TRBJ2-3; 10 bases fit TRBD1. Germline V gene sequence: CDR1 LGHNA, CDR2 YSLEER. The CDR3 runs to 17 residues. The V gene end was trimmed by 4 bases and the J gene end by 7 bases; junction bases not matched to a gene: 14. The CDR3 sequence is CASSPSGTGVSGNTQYF. As DNA, the CDR3 is TGCGCCAGCAGCCCGTCCGGGACAGGGGTGTCTGGGAATACGCAGTATTTT.

This clonotype has at least ten counts. The chain links TRBV18 to TRBJ2-4; TRBD1 or TRBD2 may be the D gene (5 bases each). The germline V gene has CDR1 KGHSH and CDR2 LQKENI. The CDR3 extends over 15 amino acids. V shed 0 bases and J shed 0 bases, with 6 bases lying between them. The CDR3 DNA is TGTGCCAGCTCACCACCGGGGGTAGCCAAAAACATTCAGTACTTC. Amino acid sequence: CASSPPGVAKNIQYF.

V and J are TRBV24-1 and TRBJ2-1; the D gene is possibly TRBD2 (5 bases). Germline CDR1 KGHDR, CDR2 SFDVKD. This CDR3 contains 14 residues. Trimming stripped 3 bases from V and 7 bases from J, with 12 bases between. The chain's CDR3 is CATSDPWTGNEQFF. The DNA of the CDR3 is TGTGCCACCAGTGATCCCTGGACTGGGAATGAGCAGTTCTTC.

The V and J genes are TRBV4-1 and TRBJ1-1; D remains unclear. The CDR3 sequence is 19 residues long. CDR1 and CDR2 from the germline V gene are MGHRA and YSYEKL. V lost 1 base and J 4 bases, leaving 25 bases between the germline ends. The CDR3 loop is CASSQVLRLRANLGTEAFF. The DNA of the CDR3 is TGCGCCAGCAGCCAAGTGCTGCGGCTAAGAGCGAATCTTGGCACTGAAGCTTTCTTT.

J is TRBJ1-2 and V is TRBV30; D possibly corresponds to TRBD1 (5 bases). Germline V gene sequence: CDR1 GTSNPN, CDR2 SVGIG (reference sequence). The CDR3 sequence is 11 residues long. The V end lost 1 base, the J end lost 8 bases, and 8 bases lay between the germline ends. The DNA for the CDR3 is TGTGCCTGGAGTGGGGGGGAAGGCTACACCTTC. It yields the protein CAWSGGEGYTF.

In DNA, the CDR3 is TGCAGTGCTAGAGAGCTAGCGGGGGGACGAAACTACGAGCAGTACTTC. It specifies CSARELAGGRNYEQYF. V gene TRBV20-1 combines with J gene TRBJ2-7, with TRBD2 matching over 11 bases. CDR3 size: 16 residues. The V and J ends lost 0 bases and 3 bases, in that order; junction bases with no gene match: 7. Germline lookup yields CDR1 DFQATT and CDR2 SNEGSKA (reference sequence).

This clonotype was observed many times. This sequence joins TRBV9 and TRBJ2-1, with 7 bases identical to TRBD1. The CDR3 runs 15 residues. CDR1 is SGDLS, CDR2 YYNGEE, per germline. Germline trimming cut 4 bases from V and 2 bases from J; bases unmatched to any gene: 6. CDR3 in amino acids: CASSPLGQAYNEQFF. Written as DNA, the CDR3 is TGTGCCAGCAGCCCCCTCGGACAGGCCTACAATGAGCAGTTCTTC.